This record concerns one T cell receptor beta chain sequence. Germline V CDR1 and CDR2: MNHEY, SVGAGI. Trimming left V 3 bases short and J 5 bases short, with 16 bases between. The CDR3 totals 15 residues. Clones were sequenced by immunoSEQ multiplex PCR, and TCRdb holds only the in-frame ones, with some missing. The sample has 200,000 to 250,000 clones; 87% are singletons. Participant ages covered roughly 18 to 89 years across 25 or so US areas. These data belong to a study of blood T cell repertoires in COVID-19. Background on the study: PBMCs, B-cell-depleted T cells, or T cells were the source of the cDNA or gDNA that made up the material.

The chain carries TRBV6-5 and TRBJ2-5; D possibly corresponds to TRBD1 (6 bases). This TCR was recovered from a woman aged 25 to 39 with acute COVID-19. Sequences were obtained from PBMCs or T cells enriched from blood (not recorded which). DNA of the CDR3: TGTGCCAGCAGTTATTTACAGGGAAGTAGGGAGACCCAGTACTTC. Protein product: CASSYLQGSRETQYF.